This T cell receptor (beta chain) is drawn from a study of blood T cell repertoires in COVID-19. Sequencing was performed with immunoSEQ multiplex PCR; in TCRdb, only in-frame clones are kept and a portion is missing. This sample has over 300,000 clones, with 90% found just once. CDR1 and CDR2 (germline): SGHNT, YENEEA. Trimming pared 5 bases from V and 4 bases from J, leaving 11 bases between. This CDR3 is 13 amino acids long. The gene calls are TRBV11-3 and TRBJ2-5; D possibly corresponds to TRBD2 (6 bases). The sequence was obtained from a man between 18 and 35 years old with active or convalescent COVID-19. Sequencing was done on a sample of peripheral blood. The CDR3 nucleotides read TGTGCCAGCAGCGAGGGGACTTCAGAGACCCAGTACTTC. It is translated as CASSEGTSETQYF. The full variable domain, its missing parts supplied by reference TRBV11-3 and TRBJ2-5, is EAGVVQSPRYKIIEKKQPVAFWCNPISGHNTLYWYLQNLGQGPELLIRYENEEAVDDSQLPKDRFSAERLKGVDSTLKIQPAELGDSAVYLCASSEGTSETQYFGPGTRLLVL.